This T cell receptor beta chain came from a study of blood T cell repertoires in COVID-19. Study details: Acute and convalescent COVID-19 samples came from the United States, Italy and Spain. Sources were T cells, B-cell-depleted T cells, or PBMCs; the material itself was cDNA or gDNA.

In regard to this clone: One junction end does not reproduce the germline sequence, and a read error may be involved.

Germline-derived CDR1 and CDR2 are LNHDA and SQIVND (reference sequence). The CDR3 extends over 13 amino acids. The study drew participants aged about 18 to 95 years from about two dozen US areas. Clinical history reported by participants formed the basis on which cohorts were assigned. The assay was immunoSEQ multiplex PCR, and TCRdb's table has in-frame clones only and misses some. The sample lists around 250,000 clones, 85% occurring once. Material: PBMCs or T cells enriched from blood (not recorded which). This chain joins TRBV19 and TRBJ2-7; 8 bases are a match to TRBD2. This sequence was found in a woman aged 45-60 years with acute COVID-19. CDR3 protein: CASSIGGEYGQYF. For the CDR3, the DNA is TGTGCCAGTAGTATCGGGGGGGAGTACGGGCAGTACTTC.